These 9 T cell receptor beta chains originate from one sample sequenced in a study of long-term antiretroviral therapy in people with HIV. Samples were assayed with immunoSEQ v3.0 at survey level. Libraries were prepared by immunoSEQ multiplex PCR; TCRdb keeps only in-frame clonotypes and omits some of them. The table includes about 25,000 clones, almost 90% detected once. The sequenced sample was unsorted PBMCs, obtained around 4.5 years after starting antiretroviral therapy. The source of these receptors is a man aged 30 to 39 with HIV.

This clone was picked up one time. The chain joins TRBV7-8 to TRBJ2-7, with 9 nucleotides matching TRBD1. This CDR3 spans 16 amino acids. Looked up from germline, CDR1 is SGHVS and CDR2 is FQNEAQ. The ends lost 3 bases at V and 4 bases at J; junction bases unmatched: 10. In nucleotides, the CDR3 is TGTGCCAGCAGCTTGAGGGGGACAGGGAGATTATACGAGCAGTACTTC. It specifies CASSLRGTGRLYEQYF. Looking up the rest from reference TRBV7-8 and TRBJ2-7 gives the full variable domain: GAGVSQSPRYKVAKRGQDVALRCDPISGHVSLFWYQQALGQGPEFLTYFQNEAQLDKSGLPSDRFFAERPEGSVSTLKIQRTQQEDSAVYLCASSLRGTGRLYEQYFGPGTRLTVT.

J is TRBJ1-2 and V is TRBV7-9; no reliable D call. Germline lookup yields CDR1 SEHNR and CDR2 FQNEAQ (reference sequence). V lost 5 bases and J lost 6, with 16 bases in between. This CDR3 is built from 14 residues. CDR3 protein: CASSAEVTGDGYTF. In nucleotides, the CDR3 is TGTGCCAGCAGCGCAGAGGTTACGGGCGATGGCTACACCTTC.

The chain combines TRBV20-1 with TRBJ2-7; 7 nucleotides line up with TRBD1. In germline, CDR1 is DFQATT, CDR2 SNEGSKA (reference sequence). CDR3 length: 11 amino acids. The J segment lost 6 bases and the V segment lost 6 bases, leaving 5 bases of the junction unmatched. The CDR3 spells CSASYRGEQYF. DNA of the CDR3: TGCAGTGCCTCTTACAGGGGCGAGCAGTACTTC.

The chain has TRBV6-5 and TRBJ1-1; D is uncertain. The CDR3 is 15 residues long. Trimming left V 8 bases short and J 1 base short, with 17 bases between. Germline assignment: CDR1 MNHEY and CDR2 SVGAGI. The CDR3 spells CASLRTFSGNTEAFF. The CDR3 DNA sequence: TGTGCCAGCCTAAGGACCTTTTCCGGGAACACTGAAGCTTTCTTT.

This chain links TRBV7-9 with TRBJ2-7; D not resolved. This CDR3 region has 12 residues. The V gene's germline CDR1 is SEHNR and CDR2 FQNEAQ (reference sequence). The germline V and J ends were trimmed by 5 bases and 3 bases, with 8 bases remaining between them. Here the CDR3 reads CASSVTDYEQYF. CDR3 DNA sequence: TGTGCCAGCAGCGTGACTGACTACGAGCAGTACTTC.

V gene TRBV6-1 combines with J gene TRBJ1-5; D not certain. CDR3 length: 14 residues. With 0 bases removed from V and 6 bases from J, the gap between germline ends came to 9 bases. Germline V lookup: CDR1 MNHNS, CDR2 SASEGT. CDR3 in amino acids: CASSEAWDRQPQHF. CDR3 in DNA: TGTGCCAGCAGTGAAGCCTGGGATCGTCAGCCCCAGCATTTT.

This clone appeared once. The V and J genes are TRBV4-3 and TRBJ1-1; 7 positions match TRBD1. The length of the CDR3 is 13 residues. CDR1 is LGHNA, CDR2 YSLEER, per germline. V trimming: 5 bases; J trimming: 4 bases; junction bases outside the gene matches: 4. The chain's CDR3 is CASSNDRVTEAFF. The CDR3, as DNA: TGCGCCAGCAGCAACGACAGGGTCACTGAAGCTTTCTTT.

The V call is TRBV27, the J call TRBJ2-1; D is possibly TRBD2 (6 bases). Germline CDR1 MNHEY, CDR2 SMNVEV (reference sequence). The CDR3 runs to 16 residues. V lost 1 base and J 0 bases, leaving 10 bases between the germline ends. The CDR3 bases are TGTGCCAGCAGTTTATTGCGGGACGGCTCCTACAATGAGCAGTTCTTC. This translates into CASSLLRDGSYNEQFF.

The chain employs TRBV28 and TRBJ2-3; the D gene is possibly TRBD2 (7 bases). This CDR3 contains 14 residues. V gave up 7 bases and J gave up 1 base, with 12 bases separating them. CDR1 is MDHEN and CDR2 is SYDVKM in the germline V gene. The CDR3 nucleotides are TGTGCCAGCACGGGGGGCGTCGGCACAGATACGCAGTATTTT. Translated, it gives CASTGGVGTDTQYF.